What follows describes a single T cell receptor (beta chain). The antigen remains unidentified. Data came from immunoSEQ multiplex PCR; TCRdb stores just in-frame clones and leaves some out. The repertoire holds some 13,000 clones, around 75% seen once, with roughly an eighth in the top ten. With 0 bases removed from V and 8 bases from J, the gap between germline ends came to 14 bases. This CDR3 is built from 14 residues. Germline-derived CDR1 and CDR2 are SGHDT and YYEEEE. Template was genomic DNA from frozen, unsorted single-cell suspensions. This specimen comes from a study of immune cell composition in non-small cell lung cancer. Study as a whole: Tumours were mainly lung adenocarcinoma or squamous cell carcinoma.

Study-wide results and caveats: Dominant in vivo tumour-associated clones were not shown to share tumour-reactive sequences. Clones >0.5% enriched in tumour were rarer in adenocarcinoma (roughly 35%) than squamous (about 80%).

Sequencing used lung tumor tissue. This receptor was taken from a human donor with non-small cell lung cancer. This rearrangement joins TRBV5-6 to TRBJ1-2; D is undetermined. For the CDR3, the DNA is TGTGCCAGCAGCTTGGTTGAGTCCTTTTTAGGCTACACCTTC. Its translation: CASSLVESFLGYTF. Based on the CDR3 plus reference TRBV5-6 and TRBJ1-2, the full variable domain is DAGVTQSPTHLIKTRGQQVTLRCSPKSGHDTVSWYQQALGQGPQFIFQYYEEEERQRGNFPDRFSGHQFPNYSSELNVNALLLGDSALYLCASSLVESFLGYTFGSGTRLTVV.